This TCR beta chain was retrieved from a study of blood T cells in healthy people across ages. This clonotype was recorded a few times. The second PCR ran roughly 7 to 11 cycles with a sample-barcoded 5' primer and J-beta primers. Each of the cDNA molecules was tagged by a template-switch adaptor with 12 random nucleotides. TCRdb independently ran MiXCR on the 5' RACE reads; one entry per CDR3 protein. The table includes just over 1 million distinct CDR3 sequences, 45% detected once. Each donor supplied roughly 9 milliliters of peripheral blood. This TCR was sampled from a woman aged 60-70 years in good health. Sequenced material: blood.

The CDR3 nucleotides read TGCGCCAGCAGCTCGGGACTTTCCTCCACGCAGTATTTT. Residues: CASSSGLSSTQYF. V is TRBV5-1 and J is TRBJ2-3; D may be TRBD2 (6 bases). Germline CDR1 and CDR2: SGHRS and YFSETQ. Trimming stripped 3 bases from V and 9 bases from J, with 14 bases between. The CDR3 spans 13 residues.